This paragraph covers one T cell receptor beta chain sequence. Its antigen remains undetermined. The sample holds no much larger clone one base away, and base qualities are not on file. The sample belongs to a study of blood T cell repertoires in COVID-19 (dated by TCRdb to about 2020). A note on the overall study: Collaborator samples came from the United States, Italy and Spain and covered acute and convalescent phases of COVID-19. The prospective study material was composed of cDNA or gDNA derived from T cells, B-cell-depleted T cells, or PBMCs. Subjects who had been exposed to COVID-19, were actively infected with it, or had recovered from it provided the deeply sampled blood TCRbeta repertoires that made up the dataset. The repertoires were released in a freely available public database meant as a resource for research on the immune response to SARS-CoV-2. The samples were drawn from two sources: the first 160 participants of the ongoing ImmuneRACE study, and 950 to 1,500 subjects contributed by 6 global collaborators. The sample metadata nearly always contained a de-identified subject ID, COVID-19 status, age in years and sex. Where available, HLA class I and class II types were obtained from metadata supplied by the sample provider rather than from assay-based typing.

Trimming at the junction amounts to 11 bases on V and 2 bases on J, and the germline ends lie 16 bases apart. Including the terminal cysteine and phenylalanine, the CDR3 comprises 13 residues. Only the CDR3 DNA stays, 39 bases, in frame from base 1. The CDR1 and CDR2 encoded by the germline V gene are MDHEN and SYDVKM. Enrolling through a virtual design, the prospective study's participants ranged in age from roughly 18 to 95 years and lived across approximately 25 United States geographic areas. Cohort assignment in the prospective study relied on participant-reported clinical history from a screening survey and a study questionnaire. Recovered participants in ImmuneRACE Cohort 3 were defined as having two consecutive negative NP/OP PCR tests, clearance from a healthcare professional, or resolution of symptoms. Mobile phlebotomists in the prospective study collected whole blood, serum and a nasopharyngeal or oropharyngeal swab from every participant. Over an approximately 2-month period, participants in the prospective study had the option of providing additional blood draws and questionnaires. Before DNA extraction, prospective study blood samples were shipped either frozen or at room temperature.

The immunoSEQ Assay, a bias-controlled multiplex PCR, was used to amplify TCRbeta CDR3 regions from genomic DNA. The authors' analysis ran thus. The number of nucleated cells in each sample was estimated by amplification of reference gene primers within the assay. Sequence reads were collapsed and filtered to measure the absolute abundance of every unique TCRbeta CDR3 rearrangement. For each sample, productive Simpson clonality was calculated by taking the square root of Simpson's diversity index across productive rearrangements. TCRdb's version of the immuneACCESS table is confined to in-frame rearrangements and falls short of the full clone set. An unresolved V gene accounts for under half of the shortfall where checked; the remainder is of unknown origin. For V, J and clone size, that table is used; D and trimming come from the DNA. Here the sample has a few hundred thousand clones; around 90% occur a single time. Approximately 5.7% of the sample is in the top ten clones.

The study at large found these results: The amount of clinical and demographic metadata varied by source and participant and was provided uncurated.

The chain joins TRBV28 to TRBJ2-7; a tentative D match to TRBD2 spans 6 bases. This clonotype was sampled from a woman in her thirties or forties who had recovered from COVID-19. Sample: PBMCs or T cells enriched from blood (not recorded which). The DNA reads TGTGCCGCGGTGCGGGATGCGCCCTACGAGCAGTACTTC. Its protein is CAAVRDAPYEQYF.